This T cell receptor beta chain comes out of a study of blood T cell repertoires in COVID-19 (TCRdb year 2020). Notes on the research overall: Samples from collaborators originated in the United States, Italy and Spain and spanned both the acute and convalescent phases of COVID-19. Subjects who had been exposed to COVID-19, were actively infected with it, or had recovered from it provided the deeply sampled blood TCRbeta repertoires that made up the dataset. The repertoires were released in a freely available public database meant as a resource for research on the immune response to SARS-CoV-2. A de-identified subject ID, COVID-19 status, age in years and sex were almost always included in the sample metadata. Where available, HLA class I and class II types were obtained from metadata supplied by the sample provider rather than from assay-based typing. The prospective study material was composed of cDNA or gDNA derived from T cells, B-cell-depleted T cells, or PBMCs. The samples were drawn from two sources: the first 160 participants of the ongoing ImmuneRACE study, and 1,200 or so subjects contributed by 6 global collaborators. Overall study results and their limits: Clinical and demographic metadata were provided uncurated, with the amount varying by source and participant.

The germline V gene (reference sequence) gives CDR1 as GTSNPN and CDR2 as SVGIG. There are 14 amino acids in the CDR3, from cysteine to phenylalanine inclusive. Of the read, only the CDR3 DNA is kept; its 42 bases are in frame from base 1. The trim is 0 bases for V and 8 bases for J, with a gap of 16 bases between the germline ends. In the case of this clone: This clone's antigen is unknown. No quality values exist for individual bases; no much larger clone is one base distant.

The immunoSEQ Assay, a bias-controlled multiplex PCR, was used to amplify TCRbeta CDR3 regions from genomic DNA. As for the authors' bioinformatics: The number of nucleated cells in each sample was estimated from the amplification of reference gene primers within the assay. Sequence reads were collapsed and filtered to measure the absolute abundance of every unique TCRbeta CDR3 rearrangement. Productive Simpson clonality was computed per sample as the square root of Simpson's diversity index over productive rearrangements. TCRdb took over this immuneACCESS table, retaining in-frame rearrangements with V and J assigned. Such tables are incomplete; in checked studies, under half of the missing clones stem from an unresolved V gene, and the remainder is unexplained. For V, J and clone size, that table is used; D and trimming come from the DNA. Across this sample there are 110,000 or so clones, with about 88% seen only once. The ten largest clonotypes hold 8% to 9% of the sample.

Another Seattle source contributed samples from volunteer blood donors who had recovered from COVID-19. Collaborating institutions collected whole blood in K2EDTA tubes following their own protocols. For TCRbeta analysis, collaborator samples were shipped as frozen whole blood, as isolated PBMCs, or as DNA extracted from either sample type. The clonotype was recovered from a woman in her 70s who had recovered from COVID-19. The sample consisted of peripheral blood. Here the chain combines TRBV30 and TRBJ1-2, with TRBD1 as a weak D call on 5 bases. The sequenced DNA: TGTGCCTGGAGTGTCGGGGGTTCCGCTCGGGGCTACACCTTC. Translated, it gives CAWSVGGSARGYTF.